This T cell receptor (beta chain) was observed in a study of T-cell memory formation after mild COVID-19. From the 5' RACE reads, TCRdb called clonotypes with MiXCR, one entry per CDR3 protein. The sample carries about 110,000 distinct CDR3 sequences, around 11% recorded once. Study-wide findings and caveats: CD4/CD8 balance characterized clones contracting day 15 to 85, and CD4+ skew characterized later expanders.

The germline CDR1 and CDR2 sequences are DFQATT and SNEGSKA (reference sequence). The CDR3 runs 15 residues. V was pared by 4 bases and J by 12 bases, with 14 bases of the junction left unmatched. A remark on this clonotype: Its antigen is not identified.

V is TRBV20-1 and J is TRBJ2-1, with 11 bases matching TRBD2. This clonotype was sampled from an adult woman who had mild COVID-19 (a few samples of this study predate the infection). Cell type and time point are not known. Sequencing used PBMCs or a T cell subset sorted from them (not recorded which). The CDR3 reads CSATPPTSGTPGQFF. CDR3 DNA sequence: TGCAGTGCTACCCCCCCGACTAGCGGGACTCCAGGGCAGTTCTTC.